This T cell receptor beta chain was recorded in a study of cytomegalovirus exposure and HLA in healthy donors. The overall study: Most donors, less than 85% of 398 genotyped, fell in the Caucasian-associated ancestry cluster.

Notes on the study in general: Reportedly, a later analysis found an Asian-associated ancestry cluster had fewer N-insertions than the roughly 700-donor mean. A later analysis linked a missense variant in DCLRE1C to the trimming of TCR beta V and J genes. The study reported that TCR beta sequences accurately predicted HLA-A and HLA-B alleles in most subjects.

The PCR was carried out with 60 Vbeta primers and 13 Jbeta primers. The repertoire was sequenced with immunoSEQ multiplex PCR; TCRdb's copy has only in-frame clones and lacks some. Of about 150,000 clones in the sample, over 60% were seen once. The CDR3 length is 17 residues. Germline V lookup: CDR1 SEHNR, CDR2 FQNEAQ (reference sequence). The trim removed 5 bases at V and 4 bases at J, leaving 15 bases unmatched. As for this clone: Its target is unknown.

The sequencing input was PBMCs. The V and J genes are TRBV7-9 and TRBJ2-7, with 9 nucleotides matching TRBD1. The sequence came from a woman aged 40 to 55 in good health and CMV-seronegative. CDR3 DNA sequence: TGTGCCAGCAGCAGAGGACCGGGACAGGGTAAGGGTTACGAGCAGTACTTC. Amino acids: CASSRGPGQGKGYEQYF.